These 28 T cell receptor beta chains originate from one sample sequenced in a study of T-cell reconstitution after alpha-beta-depleted transplantation in children. It was with unique molecular identifiers that the TCRbeta library was prepared. TCRdb redid the calling of the PCR reads with MiXCR, one entry per CDR3 protein. Of more than 300,000 distinct CDR3 sequences listed, 16% are singletons. Sequencing was performed on PBMCs, mostly from graft donor cells, taken 360 days after TCRalphabeta/CD19-depleted stem cell transplant. These receptors were taken from a male patient between 2 and 10 years old who had a stem cell transplant for acute lymphoblastic leukemia, so the T cells may come from the graft donor.

This sequence joins TRBV20-1 and TRBJ1-1; 7 bases map to TRBD1. Per germline, CDR1 DFQATT and CDR2 SNEGSKA (reference sequence). V was pared by 6 bases and J by 0 bases, with 10 bases of the junction left unmatched. The CDR3 has 15 residues. CDR3 in amino acids: CSAPGQARMNTEAFF. In DNA form, the CDR3 reads TGCAGTGCCCCAGGACAGGCGAGGATGAACACTGAAGCTTTCTTT.

This clonotype occurred a few times. V usage is TRBV20-1 and J usage is TRBJ2-1; tentatively, D is TRBD1 (5 bases). The V and J ends lost 6 bases and 6 bases respectively, with 15 bases between them. Per germline, CDR1 DFQATT and CDR2 SNEGSKA (reference sequence). The CDR3 is 13 residues long. Here the CDR3 DNA reads TGCAGTGCCCTCCAGGGCGCCGTCAATGAGCAGTTCTTC. Its protein product is CSALQGAVNEQFF.

The rearrangement uses TRBV9 and TRBJ2-1; 14 positions agree with TRBD2. Per the germline V gene, CDR1 is SGDLS and CDR2 is YYNGEE. The J segment lost 6 bases and the V segment lost 4 bases, leaving 6 bases of the junction unmatched. The CDR3 runs to 16 residues. The CDR3 spells CASSFGLAGGINEQFF. Here the CDR3 DNA reads TGTGCCAGCAGCTTCGGACTAGCGGGAGGAATCAATGAGCAGTTCTTC.

At least ten counts were recorded for this clonotype. This rearrangement joins TRBV20-1 to TRBJ1-2, with D uncertain. Trimming cost V 3 bases and J 4 bases, with 6 bases left between them. The CDR3 contains 11 residues. Germline lookup yields CDR1 DFQATT and CDR2 SNEGSKA (reference sequence). The CDR3 bases are TGCAGTGCTAGTTACATCTATGGCTACACCTTC. Translated: CSASYIYGYTF.

J is TRBJ2-1 and V is TRBV18, with TRBD2 matching 7 bases. The J segment lost 2 bases and the V segment lost 3 bases, leaving 4 bases of the junction unmatched. The CDR3 spans 15 residues. Germline-derived CDR1 and CDR2 are KGHSH and LQKENI. The CDR3 DNA reads TGTGCCAGCTCACCGACCGGGAGGCCCTACAATGAGCAGTTCTTC. Translating it yields CASSPTGRPYNEQFF.

This chain uses TRBV9 with TRBJ2-3; D is undetermined. CDR1 is SGDLS and CDR2 is YYNGEE in the germline V gene. This CDR3 spans 15 amino acids. V shed 0 bases and J shed 2 bases, with 10 bases lying between them. CDR3 in DNA: TGTGCCAGCAGCGTAGATGGCCCGGACACAGATACGCAGTATTTT. This gives the protein CASSVDGPDTDTQYF. Full variable domain (missing parts from reference TRBV9 and TRBJ2-3): DSGVTQTPKHLITATGQRVTLRCSPRSGDLSVYWYQQSLDQGLQFLIQYYNGEERAKGNILERFSAQQFPDLHSELNLSSLELGDSALYFCASSVDGPDTDTQYFGPGTRLTVL.

The chain employs TRBV6-1 and TRBJ2-2; weak D call: TRBD2 (6 bases). Deletions cut 6 bases from V and 4 bases from J, with 15 bases between. Per germline, CDR1 MNHNS and CDR2 SASEGT. CDR3 length equals 15 residues. The CDR3 DNA reads as TGTGCCAGCAGGCCCCCGGGACTCCTCACCGGGGAGCTGTTTTTT. Protein sequence: CASRPPGLLTGELFF.

V and J are TRBV6-5 and TRBJ1-1; the match to TRBD1 covers 7 bases. From germline, CDR1 is MNHEY and CDR2 SVGAGI. V dropped 0 bases and J dropped 1; count of bases not matched to a gene: 5. The length of the CDR3 is 16 residues. This CDR3 is CASSYSAGGPNTEAFF. The CDR3 DNA sequence: TGTGCCAGCAGTTACTCGGCAGGGGGGCCGAACACTGAAGCTTTCTTT.

This clonotype was seen a few times. The rearrangement uses TRBV29-1 and TRBJ2-7; possibly TRBD2 for D (6 bases). Germline assignment: CDR1 SQVTM and CDR2 ANQGSEA. With 4 bases removed from V and 4 bases from J, the gap between germline ends came to 14 bases. The CDR3 has 13 residues. The CDR3 protein is CSVGQGLGYEQYF. In DNA form, the CDR3 reads TGCAGCGTTGGTCAGGGACTGGGATACGAGCAGTACTTC.

This clonotype has a handful of counts. The chain is built from TRBV15 and TRBJ2-1, with 9 bases identical to TRBD1. From germline, CDR1 is LNHNV and CDR2 YYDKDF (reference sequence). V shed 8 bases, J shed 8 bases, and the junction held 10 bases outside the gene matches. There are 14 residues in the CDR3. CDR3 bases: TGTGCCACCGTTCGGGACAGGGTTTTCGATGAGCAGTTCTTC. It encodes CATVRDRVFDEQFF.

This clonotype was detected only a few times. V and J are TRBV11-2 and TRBJ2-5; maybe TRBD1 (6 bases). This CDR3 has 15 amino acids. V was cut by 5 bases and J by 5 bases, with 18 bases left in between. Germline V CDR1 and CDR2: SGHAT, FQNNGV. Written as DNA, the CDR3 is TGTGCCAGCAGCCCGGTCAGGGGTCTTAAGGAGACCCAGTACTTC. Protein sequence: CASSPVRGLKETQYF. Using reference TRBV11-2 and TRBJ2-5 for the parts outside the CDR3, the full variable domain is EAGVAQSPRYKIIEKRQSVAFWCNPISGHATLYWYQQILGQGPKLLIQFQNNGVVDDSQLPKDRFSAERLKGVDSTLKIQPAKLEDSAVYLCASSPVRGLKETQYFGPGTRLLVL.

This clonotype was observed a handful of times. The genes are TRBV29-1 and TRBJ2-5; the match to TRBD2 covers 13 bases. Per germline, CDR1 SQVTM and CDR2 ANQGSEA. With 6 bases clipped from V and 4 bases from J, the junction kept 5 bases outside the gene matches. CDR3 length: 14 amino acids. The CDR3 DNA follows: TGCAGCGTGGAGACTAGCGGGAGGTCAGAGACCCAGTACTTC. Translation gives CSVETSGRSETQYF.

In its sample, this clonotype was seen a few times. The chain recombines TRBV7-9 with TRBJ2-5; D is uncertain. This CDR3 is built from 15 residues. Trimming stripped 6 bases from V and 2 bases from J, with 16 bases between. CDR1 is SEHNR, CDR2 FQNEAQ, per germline (reference sequence). The CDR3: CASRPDWLRQETQYF. CDR3 DNA: TGTGCCAGCAGACCCGACTGGCTCCGACAAGAGACCCAGTACTTC.

The V and J genes are TRBV2 and TRBJ2-1; 8 bases are a match to TRBD2. The V gene end was trimmed by 4 bases and the J gene end by 9 bases; junction bases not matched to a gene: 5. Germline lookup yields CDR1 SNHLY and CDR2 FYNNEI. This CDR3 region has 13 residues. The CDR3 reads CASSVGLEFEQFF. The CDR3 DNA reads TGTGCCAGCAGTGTGGGACTAGAGTTTGAGCAGTTCTTC.

This clonotype was observed a handful of times. The chain is built from TRBV11-1 and TRBJ2-1, with D hard to call. CDR3 length: 12 residues. Germline lookup yields CDR1 SGHAT and CDR2 FQDESV (reference sequence). V dropped 9 bases and J dropped 5 bases, with 11 bases sitting between them. CDR3: CARAPSHNEQFF. In DNA form, the CDR3 reads TGTGCCAGGGCCCCCTCACACAATGAGCAGTTCTTC.

This CDR3 reads CSATRTGFSGANVLTF. In nucleotides, the CDR3 is TGCAGTGCTACCAGGACAGGGTTCTCTGGGGCCAACGTCCTGACTTTC. This rearrangement joins TRBV20-1 to TRBJ2-6; 8 bases agree with TRBD1. J was trimmed by 0 bases and V by 4 bases; bases with no gene match: 5. The CDR3 length is 16 residues. The germline V gene encodes CDR1 DFQATT and CDR2 SNEGSKA (reference sequence).

This clonotype has a handful of counts. The chain recombines TRBV4-1 with TRBJ1-4; the match to TRBD1 covers 10 bases. This CDR3 spans 15 amino acids. In germline, CDR1 is MGHRA, CDR2 YSYEKL. The trim removed 4 bases at V and 8 bases at J, leaving 7 bases unmatched. CDR3 nucleotides: TGCGCCAGCAGCCCCTGGGGACAGGGGTTCGAAAAACTGTTTTTT. This gives the protein CASSPWGQGFEKLFF.

V gene TRBV4-2 combines with J gene TRBJ2-4; 7 bases align to TRBD2. The J segment lost 2 bases and the V segment lost 4 bases, leaving 8 bases of the junction unmatched. Looked up from germline, CDR1 is LGHNA and CDR2 is YNFKEQ. CDR3 length: 16 residues. The CDR3, as DNA: TGTGCCAGCAGCCCAATGGGAGGGCTGACCAAAAACATTCAGTACTTC. As protein: CASSPMGGLTKNIQYF.

This clonotype was counted at least ten times. V gene TRBV7-9 combines with J gene TRBJ2-5, with D possibly matching TRBD2 (6 bases). The germline V gene encodes CDR1 SEHNR and CDR2 FQNEAQ (reference sequence). V lost 5 bases, J lost 2 bases, and 21 bases lay in between. CDR3 length: 17 residues. The CDR3 nucleotides are TGTGCCAGCAGCCCAATGAGGAACCGGGACTTACAAGAGACCCAGTACTTC. It is translated as CASSPMRNRDLQETQYF. The complete variable domain, with remaining parts taken from reference TRBV7-9 and TRBJ2-5, reads DTGVSQNPRHKITKRGQNVTFRCDPISEHNRLYWYRQTLGQGPEFLTYFQNEAQLEKSRLLSDRFSAERPKGSFSTLEIQRTEQGDSAMYLCASSPMRNRDLQETQYFGPGTRLLVL.

This chain connects TRBV6-5 to TRBJ2-1; D perhaps matches TRBD2 (5 bases). The V gene lost 3 bases and the J gene lost 2 bases, with 14 bases spanning the gap. This CDR3 is built from 16 residues. The germline gives CDR1 MNHEY, CDR2 SVGAGI. The CDR3 sequence: CASSYGGGLAYNEQFF. The CDR3 coding sequence is TGTGCCAGCAGTTATGGTGGAGGATTGGCCTACAATGAGCAGTTCTTC.

There are a few counts of this clonotype. This rearrangement joins TRBV7-2 to TRBJ2-3; no clear D. In germline, CDR1 is SGHTA, CDR2 FQGNSA. This CDR3 is built from 14 residues. Trimming pared 4 bases from V and 0 bases from J, leaving 8 bases between. CDR3 DNA sequence: TGTGCCAGCAGCTACGACGGAAGCACAGATACGCAGTATTTT. Translating it yields CASSYDGSTDTQYF.

This chain joins TRBV7-9 and TRBJ2-7; D remains ambiguous. CDR1 SEHNR and CDR2 FQNEAQ come from the germline V gene (reference sequence). The CDR3 contains 15 residues. Trimming took off 1 base at V and 8 bases at J, with 18 bases between the two ends. CDR3 in DNA: TGTGCCAGCAGCTTAGGGCTAGGTGCCCCTGTACAGCAGTACTTC. Translating it yields CASSLGLGAPVQQYF.

This clonotype was counted between two and nine times. The genes are TRBV12-3 or TRBV12-4 and TRBJ1-6, with D hard to call. V lost 4 bases and J 7 bases, leaving 8 bases between the germline ends. The length of the CDR3 is 13 residues. The CDR3 reads CASSSSGNSPLHF. In DNA form, the CDR3 reads TGTGCCAGCAGTTCATCGGGAAATTCACCCCTCCACTTT.

This chain uses TRBV27 with TRBJ1-6; D uncertain. The CDR3 is made up of 16 amino acids. Germline CDR1 is MNHEY and CDR2 is SMNVEV (reference sequence). V lost 7 bases and J 2 bases, leaving 15 bases between the germline ends. Here the CDR3 reads CASTTRLGAYNSPLHF. The CDR3 DNA reads as TGTGCCAGCACCACCAGACTCGGAGCCTATAATTCACCCCTCCACTTT.

This clonotype appeared a few times. CDR3 DNA: TGTGCCAGCAGTATGACTAGTAACACCGGGGAGCTGTTTTTT. Translation: CASSMTSNTGELFF. The chain carries TRBV9 and TRBJ2-2; D possibly corresponds to TRBD2 (6 bases). Germline assignment: CDR1 SGDLS and CDR2 YYNGEE. V lost 5 bases and J 2 bases, leaving 10 bases between the germline ends. This CDR3 is 14 amino acids long.

The chain joins TRBV28 to TRBJ2-2; TRBD2 is a possible D gene (5 bases). V was pared by 3 bases and J by 9 bases, with 17 bases between. This CDR3 contains 15 residues. CDR1 MDHEN and CDR2 SYDVKM come from the germline V gene. In DNA form, the CDR3 reads TGTGCCAGCAGTTTTTATCGGGCCCCTAGCAGGGAGCTGTTTTTT. Amino acids: CASSFYRAPSRELFF.

This clonotype has ten or more counts. This chain uses TRBV6-5 with TRBJ2-5; D gene uncertain. Germline values: CDR1 MNHEY, CDR2 SVGAGI. CDR3 length: 13 residues. V was pared by 1 base and J by 0 bases, with 3 bases between. The CDR3 bases are TGTGCCAGCAGTTACTGGGACCAAGAGACCCAGTACTTC. Translation gives CASSYWDQETQYF.

This clonotype has a count of ten or more. CDR3 in DNA: TGCAGTGCCCCAAACGGCAGGCAAAACACTGAAGCTTTCTTT. Translation gives CSAPNGRQNTEAFF. V is TRBV20-1 and J is TRBJ1-1; D gene uncertain. This CDR3 has 14 amino acids. CDR1 and CDR2 from the germline V gene are DFQATT and SNEGSKA (reference sequence). V gave up 6 bases and J gave up 2 bases, with 16 bases separating them.